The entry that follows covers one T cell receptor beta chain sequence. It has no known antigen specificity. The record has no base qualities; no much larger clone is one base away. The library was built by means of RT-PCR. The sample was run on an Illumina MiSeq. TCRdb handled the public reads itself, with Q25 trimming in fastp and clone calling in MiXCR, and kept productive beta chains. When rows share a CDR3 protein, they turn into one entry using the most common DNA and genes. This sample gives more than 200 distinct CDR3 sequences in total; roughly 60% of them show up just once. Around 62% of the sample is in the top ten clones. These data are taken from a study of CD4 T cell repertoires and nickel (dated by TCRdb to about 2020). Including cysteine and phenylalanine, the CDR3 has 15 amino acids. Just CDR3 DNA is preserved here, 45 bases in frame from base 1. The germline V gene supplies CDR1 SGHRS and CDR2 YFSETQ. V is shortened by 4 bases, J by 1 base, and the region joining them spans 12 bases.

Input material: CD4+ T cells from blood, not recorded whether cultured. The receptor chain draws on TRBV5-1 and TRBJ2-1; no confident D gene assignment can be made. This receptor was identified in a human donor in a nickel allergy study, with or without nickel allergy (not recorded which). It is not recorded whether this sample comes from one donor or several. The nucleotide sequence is TGCGCCAGCAGCCAAGATCTTGGGTCCTACAATGAGCAGTTCTTC. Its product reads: CASSQDLGSYNEQFF. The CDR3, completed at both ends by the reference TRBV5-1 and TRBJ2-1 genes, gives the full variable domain KAGVTQTPRYLIKTRGQQVTLSCSPISGHRSVSWYQQTPGQGLQFLFEYFSETQRNKGNFPGRFSGRQFSNSRSEMNVSTLELGDSALYLCASSQDLGSYNEQFFGPGTRLTVL.